This is a list of T cell receptor beta chains from one sample in a study of cytomegalovirus exposure and HLA in healthy donors. Data came from immunoSEQ multiplex PCR; TCRdb stores just in-frame clones and leaves some out. The sample carries about 150,000 clones, 60% to 80% recorded once. Sequencing was done on a sample of PBMCs. Receptor source: a man younger than 35 in good health and CMV-seropositive. CDR3s include the opening cysteine and the closing phenylalanine or tryptophan.

>TRBV9|TRBJ2-7
CASSSGIWHEQYF
>TRBV5-1|TRBJ2-7
CASRTRGLAGESEQYF
>TRBV28|TRBJ1-1
CASKGRGAVSYTEAFF
>TRBV6-1|TRBJ2-3
CASSSIRETDTQYF
>TRBV7-8|TRBJ2-3
CASSLTVDTQYF
>TRBV6-5|TRBJ2-7
CASSPDRGVAYEQYF
>TRBV6-5|TRBJ2-7
CASSYSKTVWEQYF
>TRBV5-1|TRBJ2-1
CASSLVLAGWDEQFF
>TRBV27|TRBJ2-3
CASSSFASGRTSTDTQYF
>TRBV9|TRBJ2-3
CASSPGIYSGRTDTQYF
>TRBV18|TRBJ2-7
CASSPQAGGPSSQYF
>TRBV6-6|TRBJ1-3
CASSYPQGGTTIYF
>TRBV4-2|TRBJ2-1
CASSLQGTSGTYNEQFF
>TRBV28|TRBJ2-7
CASSLLAEGYEQYF
>TRBV28|TRBJ2-7
CASSLPGGQGHYEQYF
>TRBV30|TRBJ1-4
CAWSVAGGFEKLFF
>TRBV5-4|TRBJ2-7
CASSYRTSANEQYF
>TRBV5-1|TRBJ2-3
CASSTGTDTQYF
>TRBV2|TRBJ2-7
CASIGDRASHEQYF
>TRBV7-6|TRBJ1-3
CASSLSAGHSGNTIYF
>TRBV7-2|TRBJ2-3
CASSPPGVRTDTQYF
>TRBV13|TRBJ2-7
CASSEGLREQYF
>TRBV5-1|TRBJ2-3
CASTLDRSADTQYF
>TRBV27|TRBJ1-1
CASSLYSATEAFF
>TRBV13|TRBJ2-2
CASSLGGGSLTGELFF
>TRBV18|TRBJ2-1
CASSRLDSGRNEQFF
>TRBV25-1|TRBJ2-6
CASSEVLGANVLTF
>TRBV28|TRBJ1-5
CASSYGGQQGRGQPQHF
>TRBV18|TRBJ2-3
CASSPTGLAGVSDTQYF
>TRBV30|TRBJ2-1
CAWSAPPGGLNEQFF
>TRBV5-1|TRBJ2-5
CASARAGEETQYF
>TRBV19|TRBJ2-1
CASSVGGEQFF